This T cell receptor (beta chain) was identified in a study of blood T cell repertoires in COVID-19. As for the study in general: The samples span acute and convalescent COVID-19 from the United States, Italy and Spain. PBMCs, B-cell-depleted T cells, or T cells were the source of the cDNA or gDNA that made up the material.

Per the authors' pipeline: Scientists estimated how many nucleated cells there were by amplifying reference gene primers. Here immunoSEQ multiplex PCR was the method, and the copy in TCRdb shows in-frame clones only, minus some. The DNA gave D and trimming, while V, J and clone size come from that table. The data show some 240,000 clones, approximately 78% seen once. V lost 2 bases and J lost 0, with 10 bases in between. CDR1 and CDR2 from the germline V gene are KGHDR and SFDVKD. This CDR3 is 16 amino acids long. In Seattle, patients joined the study during active infection and were tracked longitudinally.

The sequence came from a woman in her 70s with COVID-19, enrolled during active disease. The sequencing input was peripheral blood. This chain joins TRBV24-1 and TRBJ1-5, with a tentative D call TRBD1 (5 bases). CDR3 DNA sequence: TGTGCCACCAGTGATTCGAGGGACTATAGCAATCAGCCCCAGCATTTT. It translates to CATSDSRDYSNQPQHF.